Listed below are T cell receptor beta chains from one sample, sequenced in a study of blood T cell repertoires in COVID-19. This table comes from immunoSEQ multiplex PCR, and its TCRdb copy is limited to in-frame clones, with some not included. Here the sample spans about 150,000 clones, roughly 88% being singletons. The source material was peripheral blood. These receptors came from a man aged 80 or over with COVID-19, enrolled during active disease. CDR3s include the opening cysteine and the closing phenylalanine or tryptophan. The D gene is left open where the match is weak. Where a row states a size, it is once, few, many or the class of an expanded clone; other rows omit it.

size	D	J	V	length	DNA	CDR3
few	-	TRBJ2-3	TRBV7-2	12	TGTGCCAGCAGCTCTAGCACAGATACGCAGTATTTT	CASSSSTDTQYF
-	TRBD1	TRBJ2-7	TRBV5-6	14	TGTGCCAGCAGATCTAGTCAGGGGGTTTCCGAGCAGTACTTC	CASRSSQGVSEQYF
-	-	TRBJ1-1	TRBV9	15	TGTGCCAGCAGCCCCCTCCAAGGCGGGGACACTGAAGCTTTCTTT	CASSPLQGGDTEAFF
-	-	TRBJ1-6	TRBV19	15	TGTGCCAGTAGTCCCCCAGGGGCTGGTAATTCACCCCTCCACTTT	CASSPPGAGNSPLHF
-	-	TRBJ2-2	TRBV27	13	TGTGCCAGCAGGGGGCCACGATTCGGGGAGCTGTTTTTT	CASRGPRFGELFF
once	-	TRBJ2-3	TRBV28	16	TGTGCCAGCAGTTCGCACTTTCCCCCTAGCACAGATACGCAGTATTTT	CASSSHFPPSTDTQYF
-	-	TRBJ1-2	TRBV6-6	13	TGTGCCAGCAGCTACCGGAGAGACTATGGCTACACCTTC	CASSYRRDYGYTF
-	-	TRBJ1-2	TRBV7-9	15	TGTGCCAGCAGCTCCTGGGACACCCTTGCCTATGGCTACACCTTC	CASSSWDTLAYGYTF
once	TRBD1	TRBJ1-6	TRBV19	16	TGTGCCAGTAGATCGAGGCCGGGACAGGGCGGTTCACCCCTCCACTTT	CASRSRPGQGGSPLHF
-	TRBD1	TRBJ1-4	TRBV27	15	TGTGCCAGCAAGAATGGACAGGGCTTTAATGAAAAACTGTTTTTT	CASKNGQGFNEKLFF
-	-	TRBJ1-3	TRBV5-1	14	TGCGCCAGCCAATCGGCGGGTTCTGGAAACACCATATATTTT	CASQSAGSGNTIYF
-	-	TRBJ1-1	TRBV9	15	TGTGCCAGCAGCGTTCTACTGGGGACGGGGACTGAAGCTTCCTTT	CASSVLLGTGTEASF
-	TRBD2	TRBJ2-7	TRBV7-2	16	TGTGCCAGCAGCTTAGCCACTAGCGGGGCGGCCTACGAGCAGTACTTC	CASSLATSGAAYEQYF
-	-	TRBJ2-3	TRBV7-3	13	TGTGCCAGCAGCTCGGACAATTCAGATACGCAGTATTTT	CASSSDNSDTQYF
once	-	TRBJ2-7	TRBV5-1	11	TGCGCCAGCAAGGACACCTACGAGCAGTACTTC	CASKDTYEQYF